This is a list of T cell receptor beta chains from one sample in a study of a mutant IDH1 vaccine in newly diagnosed glioma. Using immunoSEQ multiplex PCR, the repertoire was profiled, and TCRdb retains in-frame clones only, with some absent. The table has about 35,000 clones, approximately 87% seen once; the top ten hold more than 10%. Their antigens are not known. The material sequenced was PBMCs, taken from a glioma patient whose treatment included an IDH1 peptide vaccine. These TCRs come from a woman aged 25 to 39 with glioma. Both conserved end residues are part of each CDR3. A D gene is named only where the DNA matches it firmly. Not all rows give a size; the values are once, few, many and, for expanded clones, a class.

CDR3 length | clone size | J gene | D gene | V gene | CDR3 protein | CDR3 DNA
14 | - | TRBJ2-1 | - | TRBV4-1 | CASSTNPGVDEQFF | TGCGCCAGCAGCACAAACCCGGGGGTCGATGAGCAGTTCTTC
14 | once | TRBJ2-5 | - | TRBV4-1 | CASSHGRAEETQYF | TGCGCCAGCAGCCATGGGAGAGCAGAGGAGACCCAGTACTTC
13 | - | TRBJ2-7 | - | TRBV4-1 | CASSLLVNYEQYF | TGCGCCAGCAGCCTTCTAGTTAACTACGAGCAGTACTTC
14 | - | TRBJ2-7 | TRBD2 | TRBV18 | CASSPRGLPYEQYF | TGTGCCAGCTCACCCCGGGGACTACCCTACGAGCAGTACTTC
13 | - | TRBJ1-2 | - | TRBV18 | CASSPEKGNGYTF | TGTGCCAGCTCACCAGAGAAGGGGAATGGCTACACCTTC
12 | - | TRBJ2-7 | - | TRBV4-1 | CASSPQGDEQYF | TGCGCCAGCAGCCCCCAGGGTGACGAGCAGTACTTC
14 | - | TRBJ1-1 | - | TRBV5-6 | CASSLEALNTEAFF | TGTGCCAGCAGCTTGGAAGCTTTGAACACTGAAGCTTTCTTT
16 | - | TRBJ1-1 | - | TRBV2 | CASSDLAPGANTEAFF | TGTGCCAGCAGTGACTTGGCGCCAGGGGCAAACACTGAAGCTTTCTTT
14 | - | TRBJ1-2 | TRBD1 | TRBV4-2 | CASSHPDRDYGYTF | TGTGCCAGCAGCCATCCTGACAGGGACTATGGCTACACCTTC
15 | - | TRBJ1-2 | - | TRBV5-6 | CASSLALGGRIGYTF | TGTGCCAGCAGCTTGGCCCTAGGCGGGCGGATTGGCTACACCTTC